This T cell receptor (beta chain) originates from a study of regulatory T cells in long-lasting Graves disease. Study-wide findings and caveats: It was possible that the small sample size reduced accuracy. Reduced TCR diversity was observed in persistent Graves' patients versus newly diagnosed patients.

Regarding time point: persistent/refractory GD, antithyroid drugs over 5 years with positive TRAb. Extracted RNA from PBMCs served as the source of the TCR library. iRepertoire HTBI primers and Arm-PCR of CDR3 regions built TCR beta libraries. TCRdb used MiXCR to reprocess the multiplex PCR reads, holding one entry per CDR3 protein. The sample records 600,000 to 800,000 distinct CDR3 sequences, approximately 29% being singletons. With 4 bases removed from V and 0 bases from J, the gap between germline ends came to 12 bases. This CDR3 region has 16 residues. CDR1 and CDR2 (germline): MNHNS, SASEGT. As regards this clonotype: Its antigen remains unknown.

This receptor was obtained from a female donor with Graves disease. The specimen comprised peripheral blood mononuclear cells (PBMCs), sampled when the disease was refractory, from a patient treated with antithyroid drugs. This chain uses TRBV6-1 with TRBJ2-2; D ambiguous. CDR3 sequence: CASSALTVANTGELFF. For the CDR3, the DNA is TGTGCCAGCAGTGCCCTGACGGTAGCGAACACCGGGGAGCTGTTTTTT.